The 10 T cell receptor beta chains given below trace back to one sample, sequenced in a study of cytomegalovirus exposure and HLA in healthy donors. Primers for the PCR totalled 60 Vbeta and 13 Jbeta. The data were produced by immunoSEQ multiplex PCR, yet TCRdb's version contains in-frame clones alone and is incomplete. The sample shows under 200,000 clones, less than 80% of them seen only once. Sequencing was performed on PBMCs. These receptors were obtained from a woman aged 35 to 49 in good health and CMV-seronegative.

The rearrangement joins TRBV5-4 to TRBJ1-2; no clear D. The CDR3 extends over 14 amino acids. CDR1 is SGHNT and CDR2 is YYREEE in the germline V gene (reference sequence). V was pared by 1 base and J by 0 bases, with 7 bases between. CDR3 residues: CASSLPGANYGYTF. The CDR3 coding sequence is TGTGCCAGCAGCTTGCCGGGAGCTAACTATGGCTACACCTTC.

CDR3 in DNA: TGTGCCTGGAGTGTACCAGGGGGCGATTTGAAAAAACTGTTTTTT. Translated: CAWSVPGGDLKKLFF. This chain links TRBV30 with TRBJ1-4, with TRBD1 matching over 8 bases. The V and J ends lost 0 bases and 9 bases, in that order; junction bases with no gene match: 9. CDR3 length: 15 amino acids. CDR1 GTSNPN and CDR2 SVGIG come from the germline V gene (reference sequence).

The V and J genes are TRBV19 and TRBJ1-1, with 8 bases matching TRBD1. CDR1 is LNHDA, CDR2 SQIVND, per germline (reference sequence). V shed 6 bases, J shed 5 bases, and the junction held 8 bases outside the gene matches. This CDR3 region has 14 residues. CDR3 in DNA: TGTGCCAGTAGCTATCGACAGGGGCCGACTGAAGCTTTCTTT. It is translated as CASSYRQGPTEAFF.

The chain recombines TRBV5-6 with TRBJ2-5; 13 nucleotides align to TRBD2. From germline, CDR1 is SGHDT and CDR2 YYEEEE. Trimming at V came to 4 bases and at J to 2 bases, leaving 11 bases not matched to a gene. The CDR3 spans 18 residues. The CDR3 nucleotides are TGTGCCAGCAGCCCGACACTGACTAGCGGGAGGCCGCAAGAGACCCAGTACTTC. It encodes CASSPTLTSGRPQETQYF.

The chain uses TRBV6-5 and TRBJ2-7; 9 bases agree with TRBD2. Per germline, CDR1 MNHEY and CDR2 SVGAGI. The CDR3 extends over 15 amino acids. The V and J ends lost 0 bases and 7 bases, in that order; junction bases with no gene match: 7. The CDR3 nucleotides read TGTGCCAGCAGTTACTCTGGCGGGAGGGCCGTTGAGCAGTACTTC. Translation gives CASSYSGGRAVEQYF.

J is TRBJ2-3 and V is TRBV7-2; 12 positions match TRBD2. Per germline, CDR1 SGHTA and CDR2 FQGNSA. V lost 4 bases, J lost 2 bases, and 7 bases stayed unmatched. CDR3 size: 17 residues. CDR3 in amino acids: CASSSLGLAGFTDTQYF. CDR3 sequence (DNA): TGTGCCAGCAGCTCTCTTGGACTAGCGGGGTTCACAGATACGCAGTATTTT.

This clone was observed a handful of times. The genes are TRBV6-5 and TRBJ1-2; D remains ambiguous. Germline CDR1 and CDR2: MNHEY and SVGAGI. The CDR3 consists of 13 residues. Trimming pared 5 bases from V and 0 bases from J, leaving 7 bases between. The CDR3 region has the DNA TGTGCCAGCAGTAGGACTACTAACTATGGCTACACCTTC. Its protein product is CASSRTTNYGYTF.

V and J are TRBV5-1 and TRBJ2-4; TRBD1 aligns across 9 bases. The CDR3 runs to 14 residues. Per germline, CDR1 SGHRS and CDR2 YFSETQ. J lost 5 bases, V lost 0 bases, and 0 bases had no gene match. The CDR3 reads CASSLGDRENIQYF. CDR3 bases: TGCGCCAGCAGCTTGGGGGACAGGGAAAACATTCAGTACTTC.

The CDR3 DNA is TGTGCCAGCAGATCTCTCGAAGCGTGGGAGACCCAGTACTTC. Translation gives CASRSLEAWETQYF. This chain uses TRBV27 with TRBJ2-5; no clear D gene. CDR1 is MNHEY, CDR2 SMNVEV, per germline (reference sequence). V was shortened by 6 bases and J by 5 bases, with 16 bases between the two germline ends. CDR3 length: 14 residues.

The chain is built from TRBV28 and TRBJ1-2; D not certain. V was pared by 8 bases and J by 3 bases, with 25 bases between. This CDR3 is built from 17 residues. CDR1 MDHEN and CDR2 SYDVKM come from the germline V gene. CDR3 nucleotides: TGTGCCAGCCTACCTTCGGTGGGCCCCACAACTTACTATGGCTACACCTTC. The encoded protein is CASLPSVGPTTYYGYTF.